What follows are 10 T cell receptor beta chains derived from one specimen sequenced in a study of T cell changes during pregnancy in multiple sclerosis. Libraries were prepared by immunoSEQ multiplex PCR; TCRdb keeps only in-frame clonotypes and omits some of them. The sample shows 40,000 to 50,000 clones, 94% of them seen only once. The sequencing used CD8+ T cells from peripheral blood mononuclear cells, collected in the third trimester of pregnancy. The origin of the receptors is a female donor with multiple sclerosis, enrolled in a pregnancy study.

This rearrangement joins TRBV28 to TRBJ2-7; D remains ambiguous. The germline V gene has CDR1 MDHEN and CDR2 SYDVKM. This CDR3 has 11 amino acids. Trimming cost V 5 bases and J 6 bases, with 8 bases left between them. CDR3 protein: CASSLGPEQYF. The CDR3 region has the DNA TGTGCCAGCAGTCTAGGTCCCGAGCAGTACTTC.

This chain connects TRBV7-9 to TRBJ2-1; the D gene is possibly TRBD2 (6 bases). Germline loops: CDR1 SEHNR, CDR2 FQNEAQ (reference sequence). V lost 6 bases, J lost 7 bases, and 13 bases lay in between. The CDR3 totals 13 residues. CDR3 nucleotide sequence: TGTGCCAGCAGAAGCGGGTTCGTTAATGAGCAGTTCTTC. Its translation is CASRSGFVNEQFF.

The rearrangement joins TRBV4-1 to TRBJ2-2; D may be TRBD2 (6 bases). Germline CDR1 and CDR2: MGHRA and YSYEKL. V was clipped by 4 bases and J by 5 bases, with 17 bases between them. This CDR3 contains 16 residues. This CDR3 reads CASSLSGTGGTGELFF. The CDR3 nucleotides are TGCGCCAGCAGCCTCTCCGGGACTGGAGGGACCGGGGAGCTGTTTTTT.

The chain uses TRBV5-1 and TRBJ1-2; TRBD1 agrees at 8 bases. The length of the CDR3 is 14 residues. CDR1 is SGHRS and CDR2 is YFSETQ in the germline V gene. The ends lost 3 bases at V and 4 bases at J; junction bases unmatched: 5. Here the CDR3 reads CASSWAGGGYGYTF. CDR3 coding DNA: TGCGCCAGCAGCTGGGCAGGGGGCGGCTATGGCTACACCTTC.

The V call is TRBV27, the J call TRBJ2-1; 12 nucleotides match TRBD2. The ends lost 6 bases at V and 14 bases at J; junction bases unmatched: 14. The CDR3 covers 15 residues. The germline V gene has CDR1 MNHEY and CDR2 SMNVEV (reference sequence). In DNA form, the CDR3 reads TGTGCCAGCAGACGACCGGGACTAGCGGGCATGGAGGAGTTCTTC. It specifies CASRRPGLAGMEEFF.

The chain is built from TRBV6-1 and TRBJ1-3; 7 positions match TRBD1. Germline V gene sequence: CDR1 MNHNS, CDR2 SASEGT. This CDR3 is 14 amino acids long. Unmatched junction bases numbered 3, after V lost 6 bases and J lost 1 base. In DNA, the CDR3 is TGTGCCAGCAGAATACAGGGGTCTGGAAACACCATATATTTT. This codes for CASRIQGSGNTIYF.

The chain uses TRBV7-2 and TRBJ2-7; TRBD2 matches 9 bases. There are 15 residues in the CDR3. Germline V CDR1 and CDR2: SGHTA, FQGNSA. The junction had 10 bases not matched to a gene; V was cut back by 5 bases and J by 5 bases. In nucleotides, the CDR3 is TGTGCCAGCAGCGCGACTAGCGGTCCCCTCCACGAGCAGTACTTC. Translation gives CASSATSGPLHEQYF.

The chain links TRBV5-1 to TRBJ2-7, with TRBD2 as a possible D gene (5 bases). Germline values: CDR1 SGHRS, CDR2 YFSETQ. CDR3 size: 15 residues. Trimming shortened V by 6 bases and J by 5 bases, and 21 bases separated the two germline ends. The CDR3 DNA sequence: TGCGCCAGCATCCTAACCCCCGGGGAGCTCCACGAGCAGTACTTC. This encodes CASILTPGELHEQYF.

This clone was recorded only once. This rearrangement joins TRBV7-9 to TRBJ2-7, with 8 bases identical to TRBD2. This CDR3 region has 15 residues. From germline, CDR1 is SEHNR and CDR2 FQNEAQ (reference sequence). After removal of 6 bases from V and 2 bases from J, the junction contained 9 bases not matched to a gene. In nucleotides, the CDR3 is TGTGCCAGCAGTTTTTGGGAGCGGGGGACCTACGAGCAGTACTTC. Translated, it gives CASSFWERGTYEQYF. Full variable domain (rest looked up from reference TRBV7-9 and TRBJ2-7): DTGVSQNPRHKITKRGQNVTFRCDPISEHNRLYWYRQTLGQGPEFLTYFQNEAQLEKSRLLSDRFSAERPKGSFSTLEIQRTEQGDSAMYLCASSFWERGTYEQYFGPGTRLTVT.

The V gene is TRBV2, the J gene TRBJ2-7; maybe TRBD2 (6 bases). V dropped 2 bases and J dropped 2 bases, with 13 bases sitting between them. This CDR3 region has 15 residues. Germline assignment: CDR1 SNHLY and CDR2 FYNNEI. In DNA, the CDR3 is TGTGCCAGCAGTGAAATCCAGCGGGCCACCTACGAGCAGTACTTC. This sequence encodes CASSEIQRATYEQYF.